This TCR beta chain was recorded in a study of shared clonotypes between healthy human individuals. The CDR3 has 15 residues. V was shortened by 5 bases and J by 0 bases, with 14 bases between the two germline ends. Looked up from germline, CDR1 is SGHVS and CDR2 is FQNEAQ. Sequencing was performed with immunoSEQ multiplex PCR; in TCRdb, only in-frame clones are kept and a portion is missing. The sample records approximately 440,000 clones, 75% to 80% being singletons. The TCR sequence derives from a woman aged 40-49 years in good health. Some clones in this sample may be carry-over from other donors' samples. Sequencing was done on a sample of PBMCs. The chain recombines TRBV7-8 with TRBJ2-7; D not resolved. CDR3 residues: CASSLHRRTSYEQYF. As DNA, the CDR3 is TGTGCCAGCAGCCTACACCGCCGGACCTCCTACGAGCAGTACTTC.